These T cell receptor beta chains were read from a single sample in a study of identical twins. TCRdb independently ran MiXCR on the 5' RACE reads; one entry per CDR3 protein. The table lists some 500,000 distinct CDR3 sequences, 14% of them singletons. The data also belong to a second study, concerning yellow fever vaccine responses in identical twins.

The specimen was CD4+ T cells sorted from blood. These receptors originate from a woman in her late teens or twenties in good health. CDR3s include the opening cysteine and the closing phenylalanine or tryptophan. Fields, in order: J gene, D gene, clone size, V gene, CDR3 protein, CDR3 DNA. D genes are given only for firm matches. Some rows mark clone size as missing; the rest say once, few, many or name a class of expanded clone.

>TRBJ2-7|TRBD2|-|TRBV20-1
CSARVLAAHEQYF
TGCAGTGCTAGAGTCCTAGCGGCCCACGAGCAGTACTTC
>TRBJ2-3|TRBD2|few|TRBV6-4
CASSFASSGSTDTQYF
TGTGCCAGCAGTTTCGCCTCTAGCGGCTCGACAGATACGCAGTATTTT
>TRBJ2-1|TRBD2|few|TRBV11-1
CASSLSRLAGYNEQFF
TGTGCCAGCAGCCTTTCCAGACTAGCGGGTTACAATGAGCAGTTCTTC
>TRBJ2-1|-|-|TRBV5-1
CASSLSEHEQFF
TGCGCCAGCAGCTTGTCAGAGCATGAGCAGTTCTTC
>TRBJ2-3|TRBD1|-|TRBV29-1
CSVLRQGALTDTQYF
TGCAGCGTTCTTCGACAGGGGGCACTCACAGATACGCAGTATTTT
>TRBJ2-2|-|few|TRBV5-1
CASSNYRSRSGELFF
TGCGCCAGCAGCAACTACAGGTCTCGCTCCGGGGAGCTGTTTTTT
>TRBJ2-2|-|many|TRBV4-2
CASSPLPAGKTTAGELFF
TGTGCCAGCAGCCCCTTACCGGCAGGCAAAACCACGGCCGGGGAGCTGTTTTTT
>TRBJ2-3|TRBD2|few|TRBV5-1
CASSSRLAGSTDTQYF
TGCGCCAGCAGCTCCCGACTAGCGGGGAGCACAGATACGCAGTATTTT
>TRBJ1-1|-|-|TRBV6-1
CASTKDGMNTEAFF
TGTGCCAGCACCAAGGACGGCATGAACACTGAAGCTTTCTTT
>TRBJ2-5|TRBD2|-|TRBV29-1
CSVGGLAGAVGETQYF
TGCAGCGTTGGGGGACTAGCGGGAGCGGTGGGAGAGACCCAGTACTTC
>TRBJ2-7|-|few|TRBV24-1
CATSKPNLSGQRLAYEQYF
TGTGCCACCAGTAAGCCTAACCTTAGCGGACAGCGTTTGGCCTACGAGCAGTACTTC
>TRBJ2-7|-|-|TRBV7-9
CASSLSFTGREEQYF
TGTGCCAGCAGCCTATCGTTTACGGGGCGTGAGGAGCAGTACTTC
>TRBJ2-5|-|few|TRBV5-1
CASSSAGGVETQYF
TGCGCCAGCAGCTCAGCCGGGGGCGTGGAGACCCAGTACTTC
>TRBJ2-1|-|-|TRBV5-1
CASSHTDSSYNEQFF
TGCGCCAGCAGCCATACGGATAGCTCCTACAATGAGCAGTTCTTC
>TRBJ2-1|TRBD2|few|TRBV5-5
CASHDLAGGPSNEQFF
TGTGCCAGCCACGATCTAGCGGGGGGGCCGAGCAATGAGCAGTTCTTC
>TRBJ2-2|-|few|TRBV29-1
CSVVTGSGRVTGELFF
TGCAGCGTTGTCACCGGGTCGGGAAGGGTCACCGGGGAGCTGTTTTTT
>TRBJ2-7|TRBD1|few|TRBV5-1
CASSSTRDRGRKEQYF
TGCGCCAGCAGCTCTACCCGGGACAGGGGGCGGAAGGAGCAGTACTTC
>TRBJ2-2|TRBD2|-|TRBV6-1
CASRVTHTGTRANTGELFF
TGTGCCAGCAGGGTAACCCACACCGGGACTAGAGCGAACACCGGGGAGCTGTTTTTT
>TRBJ2-7|TRBD2|many|TRBV12-3/TRBV12-4
CASSLYPSGSRSYEQYF
TGTGCCAGCAGTTTATATCCTAGCGGGAGTCGGTCCTACGAGCAGTACTTC
>TRBJ2-1|TRBD2|-|TRBV5-1
CASSDSGGPPNEQFF
TGCGCCAGCAGCGACTCGGGAGGGCCTCCGAATGAGCAGTTCTTC
>TRBJ2-7|-|-|TRBV20-1
CSASNPRGTRYEQYF
TGCAGTGCTAGTAATCCACGCGGGACACGCTACGAGCAGTACTTC
>TRBJ2-1|-|-|TRBV28
CASRTPNEQFF
TGTGCCAGCAGGACGCCAAATGAGCAGTTCTTC
>TRBJ2-7|-|-|TRBV15
CATSRQTNYEQYF
TGTGCCACCAGCAGACAAACGAACTACGAGCAGTACTTC
>TRBJ2-7|-|many|TRBV5-1
CASSPRDVAYEQYF
TGCGCCAGCAGCCCAAGGGACGTAGCCTACGAGCAGTACTTC
>TRBJ1-5|-|-|TRBV2
CASRLGGTLQPQHF
TGTGCCAGCAGGTTGGGAGGGACTCTTCAGCCCCAGCATTTT
>TRBJ1-1|-|many|TRBV11-2
CASSFPGKAFF
TGTGCCAGCAGCTTTCCGGGGAAAGCTTTCTTT
>TRBJ2-5|TRBD2|many|TRBV11-2
CASSLGQGGGETQYF
TGTGCCAGCAGCTTGGGGCAGGGCGGGGGAGAGACCCAGTACTTC
>TRBJ2-5|-|-|TRBV20-1
CSPWGRGETQYF
TGCAGTCCCTGGGGTAGAGGAGAGACCCAGTACTTC
>TRBJ2-1|-|-|TRBV6-2/TRBV6-3
CASSYSIRGPAIKSDNEQFF
TGTGCCAGCAGTTACTCTATCCGAGGTCCAGCCATCAAGTCGGACAATGAGCAGTTCTTC
>TRBJ2-5|TRBD1|few|TRBV11-2
CASSSNRGQGFRFGTQYF
TGTGCCAGCAGCTCCAATCGGGGACAGGGTTTTCGATTCGGGACCCAGTACTTC
>TRBJ2-2|-|-|TRBV28
CASRRDTQVGELFF
TGTGCCAGCAGGAGGGACACACAAGTCGGGGAGCTGTTTTTT
>TRBJ2-5|-|many|TRBV15
CATSRGPIGLQETQYF
TGTGCCACCAGCAGGGGTCCTATTGGGTTACAAGAGACCCAGTACTTC
>TRBJ2-1|TRBD2|-|TRBV7-2
CASSLREGGNEQFF
TGTGCCAGCAGCTTGCGGGAGGGGGGCAATGAGCAGTTCTTC
>TRBJ2-1|TRBD1|few|TRBV7-2
CASSPRQGMSEQFF
TGTGCCAGCAGCCCGAGACAGGGTATGAGTGAGCAGTTCTTC
>TRBJ2-2|-|few|TRBV6-1
CASMTGSNTGELFF
TGTGCCAGCATGACAGGCTCGAACACCGGGGAGCTGTTTTTT
>TRBJ2-7|TRBD1|few|TRBV28
CASSSKLISGTGISYEQYF
TGTGCCAGCAGTTCCAAACTAATTTCCGGGACAGGGATTTCCTACGAGCAGTACTTC
>TRBJ1-1|-|-|TRBV7-2
CASSSQVVNTEAFF
TGTGCCAGCAGCTCACAAGTTGTGAACACTGAAGCTTTCTTT
>TRBJ2-7|TRBD2|few|TRBV28
CASGGTTSSYEQYF
TGTGCCAGCGGTGGGACTACGAGCTCCTACGAGCAGTACTTC
>TRBJ1-1|-|-|TRBV5-1
CASSNSPGDTEAFF
TGCGCCAGCAGCAACAGTCCTGGGGACACTGAAGCTTTCTTT
>TRBJ2-5|-|-|TRBV7-9
CASSPQTTRPQETQYF
TGTGCCAGCAGTCCTCAGACCACCCGACCGCAAGAGACCCAGTACTTC
>TRBJ2-2|TRBD2|few|TRBV3-1
CASSRTSGSGGGELFF
TGTGCCAGCAGCCGCACTAGCGGGAGTGGCGGCGGGGAGCTGTTTTTT
>TRBJ2-7|-|once|TRBV6-6
CASSYDSTYEQYF
TGTGCCAGCAGTTACGACAGCACCTACGAGCAGTACTTC
>TRBJ2-7|-|few|TRBV14
CASSQVRGFTQQYF
TGTGCCAGCAGCCAAGTTCGGGGGTTCACCCAGCAGTACTTC
>TRBJ2-1|TRBD2|-|TRBV20-1
CSARVRLATKYNEQFF
TGCAGTGCTAGGGTTAGACTAGCGACAAAATACAATGAGCAGTTCTTC
>TRBJ2-2|-|few|TRBV4-2
CASSQGGPSTGELFF
TGTGCCAGCAGCCAAGGGGGGCCGAGTACCGGGGAGCTGTTTTTT